This TCR beta chain is drawn from a study of vaccination effects on CD4 cells after COVID-19. Overall study results and limits: Small numbers of convalescent patients limited the study. It also lacked early post-infection timepoints.

The culture ran for 10 days before CD4+ T cells were isolated. Vaccine recipients, nucleocapsid antibody negative, had no prior SARS-CoV-2 infection. Germline values: CDR1 LNHDA, CDR2 SQIVND (reference sequence). The CDR3 has 12 amino acids. V lost 9 bases to trimming and J lost 2 bases, with 8 bases between them. Assay used: immunoSEQ multiplex PCR; TCRdb lists only in-frame clones, some missing. Of about 25,000 clones in the sample, 73% were seen once. A word on this clone: The antigen remains undetermined.

The starting material was CD4+ T cells from PBMCs cultured without peptide, obtained before COVID-19 vaccination. The receptor comes from a human donor who received a COVID-19 vaccine. The V and J genes are TRBV19 and TRBJ1-5; a weak D match, TRBD1 (6 bases). CDR3 residues: CASRQGNQPQHF. The CDR3 DNA sequence: TGTGCCAGCCGACAGGGCAATCAGCCCCAGCATTTT.